The present TCR beta chain was sequenced within a study of shared clonotypes between healthy human individuals. Looking at the study overall: Each donor's CD4 naive and CD4 memory cells filled three plates apiece, CD8 naive two, and CD8 memory one.

Deep was the level at which the assay was run. The method was immunoSEQ multiplex PCR; TCRdb's version includes in-frame clones alone and lacks a portion of them. The table records about 800,000 clones, approximately 96% of them present only once. Terminally differentiated effector memory CD45RA+ cells were left out of the naive CD8 fraction, which was CD45RO-negative and positively selected for CCR7. All the donors were Caucasian adults who lived in Nashville, Tennessee. This CDR3 is 16 amino acids long. Trimming removed 0 bases at V and 5 bases at J, with 17 bases between. Looked up from germline, CDR1 is SEHNR and CDR2 is FQNEAQ (reference sequence).

This receptor was obtained from a man younger than 45 in good health. Sequencing was done on a sample of naive CD8+ T cells sorted from blood. The chain carries TRBV7-9 and TRBJ2-7; D gene ambiguous. The CDR3 spells CASSLAIGGIVDEQYF. For the CDR3, the DNA is TGTGCCAGCAGCTTAGCCATCGGCGGTATAGTAGACGAGCAGTACTTC.